The T cell receptor (beta chain) under discussion was sequenced for a study of human T cells and chemical hapten exposure. Broader study findings: The number of TCRs above 1 in 1000 frequency did not change after DPC sensitization.

Individual cDNA molecules each carried unique molecular identifiers attached by the library. TCRdb ran MiXCR on the RACE reads and lists one entry per CDR3 protein. The sample includes 65,000 to 95,000 distinct CDR3 sequences, roughly 10% of them seen just once. V was shortened by 5 bases and J by 5 bases, with 6 bases between the two germline ends. The CDR3 has 11 amino acids. Stated time point: patch test 1, 2 weeks after DPC sensitization. The treatment: therapeutic diphenylcyclopropenone sensitization with weekly scalp DPC. Each patch test followed a blood draw. Donors, patients with alopecia ranging from 18 to 70 years old and judged suitable for DPC, provided samples. This clonotype has more than one count but fewer than ten. Its antigen is unknown.

The specimen comprised whole blood, sampled in connection with sensitization to the hapten diphenylcyclopropenone (DPC). The receptor was isolated from a woman aged 55-70 years with alopecia areata. Some clones in this sample may be carry-over from other donors' samples. The chain links TRBV12-3 or TRBV12-4 to TRBJ1-2, with unresolved D. The chain's CDR3 is CASSVGYGYTF. CDR3 DNA: TGTGCCAGCAGTGTGGGATATGGCTACACCTTC.